These 5 T cell receptor beta chains came from one sample sequenced in a study. TCRdb's table, derived via immunoSEQ multiplex PCR, lists solely in-frame clones and lacks some. The table records 68,000 or so clones, approximately 92% of them present only once. The sequenced sample was PBMCs. The source is a man in his forties or fifties with rheumatoid arthritis.

V and J are TRBV6-2 or TRBV6-3 and TRBJ2-7; D is unresolved. Germline V gives CDR1 MNHEY, CDR2 SVGEGT. V was cut by 3 bases and J by 3 bases, with 6 bases left in between. The CDR3 spans 12 residues. The CDR3 spells CASSYLDYEQYF. In DNA form, the CDR3 reads TGTGCCAGCAGTTATCTCGACTACGAGCAGTACTTC.

The chain has TRBV6-5 and TRBJ2-7, with a tentative D call TRBD1 (6 bases). Germline V lookup: CDR1 MNHEY, CDR2 SVGAGI. V dropped 6 bases and J dropped 4 bases, with 16 bases sitting between them. The length of the CDR3 is 14 residues. The CDR3 bases are TGTGCCAGCAGGATACAGGGTGGCCCATACGAGCAGTACTTC. Residues: CASRIQGGPYEQYF.

Remarks on this clone: Other DNA sequences in the sample encode the same CDR3. V is TRBV5-1 and J is TRBJ2-2; unclear D gene. V lost 3 bases and J 4 bases, leaving 13 bases between the germline ends. In germline, CDR1 is SGHRS, CDR2 YFSETQ. CDR3 length equals 15 residues. The CDR3 region is CASSSSTRGTGELFF. CDR3 coding DNA: TGCGCCAGCAGCTCCTCTACGCGAGGCACCGGGGAGCTGTTTTTT.

The chain has TRBV15 and TRBJ2-1, with 9 positions matching TRBD2. The CDR3 length is 16 residues. V lost 4 bases, J lost 0 bases, and 4 bases stayed unmatched. Germline V CDR1 and CDR2: LNHNV, YYDKDF (reference sequence). CDR3 sequence (DNA): TGTGCCACCAGCACGCGGGAGGGCCCCTCCTACAATGAGCAGTTCTTC. It encodes CATSTREGPSYNEQFF.

The genes are TRBV6-1 and TRBJ1-3; possible D gene TRBD1, 5 bases. The CDR3 covers 16 residues. V was trimmed by 3 bases and J by 0 bases, leaving 12 bases between them. The germline V gene has CDR1 MNHNS and CDR2 SASEGT. CDR3 region: CASSDKGPSSGNTIYF. The CDR3 region has the DNA TGTGCCAGCAGTGATAAGGGGCCTAGCTCTGGAAACACCATATATTTT.